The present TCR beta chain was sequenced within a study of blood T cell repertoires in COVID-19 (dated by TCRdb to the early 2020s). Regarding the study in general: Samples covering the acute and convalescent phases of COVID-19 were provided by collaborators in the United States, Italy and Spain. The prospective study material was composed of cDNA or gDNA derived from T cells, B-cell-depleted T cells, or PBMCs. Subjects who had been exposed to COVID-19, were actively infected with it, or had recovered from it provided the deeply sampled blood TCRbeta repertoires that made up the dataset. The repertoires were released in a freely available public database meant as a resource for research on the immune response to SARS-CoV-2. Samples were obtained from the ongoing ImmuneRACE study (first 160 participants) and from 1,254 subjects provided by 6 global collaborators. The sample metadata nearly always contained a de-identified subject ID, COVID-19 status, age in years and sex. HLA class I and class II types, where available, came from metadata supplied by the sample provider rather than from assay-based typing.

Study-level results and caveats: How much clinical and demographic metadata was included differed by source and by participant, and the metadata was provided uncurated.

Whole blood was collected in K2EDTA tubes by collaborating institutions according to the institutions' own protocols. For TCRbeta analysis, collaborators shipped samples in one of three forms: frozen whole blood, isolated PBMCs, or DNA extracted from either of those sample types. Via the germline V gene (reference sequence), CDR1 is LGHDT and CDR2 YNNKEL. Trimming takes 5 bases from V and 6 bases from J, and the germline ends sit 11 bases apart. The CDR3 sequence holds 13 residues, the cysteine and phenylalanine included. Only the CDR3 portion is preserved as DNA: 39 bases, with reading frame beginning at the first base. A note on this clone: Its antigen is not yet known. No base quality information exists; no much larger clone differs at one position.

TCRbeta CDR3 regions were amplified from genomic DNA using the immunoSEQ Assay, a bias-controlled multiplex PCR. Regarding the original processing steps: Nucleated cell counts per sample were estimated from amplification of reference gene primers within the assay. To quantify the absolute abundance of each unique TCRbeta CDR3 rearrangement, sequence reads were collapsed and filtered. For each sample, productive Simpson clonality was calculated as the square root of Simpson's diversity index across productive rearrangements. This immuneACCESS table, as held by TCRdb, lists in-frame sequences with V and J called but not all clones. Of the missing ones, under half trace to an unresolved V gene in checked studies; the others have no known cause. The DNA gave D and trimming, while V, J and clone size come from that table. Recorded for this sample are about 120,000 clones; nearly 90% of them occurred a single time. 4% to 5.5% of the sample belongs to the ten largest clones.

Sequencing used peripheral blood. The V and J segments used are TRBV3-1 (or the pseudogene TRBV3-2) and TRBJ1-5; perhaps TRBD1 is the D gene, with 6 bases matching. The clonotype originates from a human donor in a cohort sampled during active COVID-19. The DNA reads TGTGCCAGCAGCGGAACAGGGTCTCAGCCCCAGCATTTT. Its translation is CASSGTGSQPQHF.